This TCR beta chain was sequenced during a study of identical twins. Study findings and constraints: Within cord blood, abundant beta clonotypes carried fewer insertions, but memory repertoires showed no such trend.

This CDR3 comprises 15 residues. Between the trimmed V and J ends, which lost 1 base and 0 bases, there was a span of 7 bases. Germline CDR1 MNHEY, CDR2 SVGAGI. With regard to this clonotype: The antigen is undetermined.

TCRdb re-called the 5' RACE reads with MiXCR, one entry per CDR3 protein. Found here are 270,000 or so distinct CDR3 sequences, approximately 8.3% of them singletons; the top ten hold 3%. These data also formed part of another study, on yellow fever vaccine responses in identical twins.

The sequence was obtained from a young woman in good health. Sequenced: CD8+ T cells sorted from blood. This chain connects TRBV6-5 to TRBJ2-1; D is undetermined. This chain's CDR3 is CASSYLESSYNEQFF. The CDR3 bases are TGTGCCAGCAGTTACTTGGAGAGCTCCTACAATGAGCAGTTCTTC.